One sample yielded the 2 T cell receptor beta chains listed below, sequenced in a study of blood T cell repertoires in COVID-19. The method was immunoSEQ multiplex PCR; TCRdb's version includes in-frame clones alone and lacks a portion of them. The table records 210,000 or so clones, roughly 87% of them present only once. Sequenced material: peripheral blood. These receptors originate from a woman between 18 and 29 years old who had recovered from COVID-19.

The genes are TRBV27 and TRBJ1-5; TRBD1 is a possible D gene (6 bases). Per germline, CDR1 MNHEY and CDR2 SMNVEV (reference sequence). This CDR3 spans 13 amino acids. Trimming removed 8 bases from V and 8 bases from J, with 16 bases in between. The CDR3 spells CASHMTGGEPQHF. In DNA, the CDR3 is TGTGCCAGCCACATGACGGGGGGCGAGCCCCAGCATTTT.

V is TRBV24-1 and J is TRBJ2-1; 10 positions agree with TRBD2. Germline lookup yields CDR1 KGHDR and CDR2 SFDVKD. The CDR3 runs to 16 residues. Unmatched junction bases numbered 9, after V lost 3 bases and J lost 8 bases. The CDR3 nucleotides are TGTGCCACCAGTGATCCTAGCGGGAGAAGTTCCGATGAGCAGTTCTTC. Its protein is CATSDPSGRSSDEQFF.